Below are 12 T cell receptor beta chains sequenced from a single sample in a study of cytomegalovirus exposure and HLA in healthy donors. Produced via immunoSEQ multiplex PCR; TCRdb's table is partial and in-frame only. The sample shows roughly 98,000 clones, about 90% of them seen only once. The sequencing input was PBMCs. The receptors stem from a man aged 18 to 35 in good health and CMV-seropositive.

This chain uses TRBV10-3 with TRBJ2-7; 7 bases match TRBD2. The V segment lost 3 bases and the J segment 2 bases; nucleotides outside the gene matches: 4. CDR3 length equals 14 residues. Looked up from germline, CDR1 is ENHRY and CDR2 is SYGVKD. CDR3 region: CAISDSGLAYEQYF. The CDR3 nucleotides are TGTGCCATCAGTGACTCCGGACTAGCCTACGAGCAGTACTTC.

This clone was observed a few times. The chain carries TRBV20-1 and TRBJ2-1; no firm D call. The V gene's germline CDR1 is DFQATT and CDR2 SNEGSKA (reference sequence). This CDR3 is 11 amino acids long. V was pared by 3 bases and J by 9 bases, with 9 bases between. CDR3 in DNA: TGCAGTGCTAGCGTGTGGAGTGAGCAGTTCTTC. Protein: CSASVWSEQFF.

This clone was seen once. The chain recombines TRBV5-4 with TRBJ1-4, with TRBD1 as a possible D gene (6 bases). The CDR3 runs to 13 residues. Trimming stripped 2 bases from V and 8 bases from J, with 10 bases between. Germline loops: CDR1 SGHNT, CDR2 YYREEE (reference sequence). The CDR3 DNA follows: TGTGCCAGCAGCTTCTCAGGGGTCGAAAAACTGTTTTTT. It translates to CASSFSGVEKLFF. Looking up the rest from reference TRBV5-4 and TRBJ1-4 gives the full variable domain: ETGVTQSPTHLIKTRGQQVTLRCSSQSGHNTVSWYQQALGQGPQFIFQYYREEENGRGNFPPRFSGLQFPNYSSELNVNALELDDSALYLCASSFSGVEKLFFGSGTQLSVL.

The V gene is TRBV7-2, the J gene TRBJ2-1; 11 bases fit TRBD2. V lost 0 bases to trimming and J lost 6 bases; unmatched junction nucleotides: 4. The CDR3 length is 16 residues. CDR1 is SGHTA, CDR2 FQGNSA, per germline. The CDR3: CASSLAGTSGFNEQFF. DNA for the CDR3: TGTGCCAGCAGCTTAGCCGGGACTAGCGGATTCAATGAGCAGTTCTTC. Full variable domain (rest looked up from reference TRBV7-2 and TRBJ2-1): GAGVSQSPSNKVTEKGKDVELRCDPISGHTALYWYRQSLGQGLEFLIYFQGNSAPDKSGLPSDRFSAERTGGSVSTLTIQRTQQEDSAVYLCASSLAGTSGFNEQFFGPGTRLTVL.

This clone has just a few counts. CDR3 loop: CASSPLQGNYGYTF. The CDR3, as DNA: TGTGCCAGCAGCCCACTACAGGGGAACTATGGCTACACCTTC. This chain links TRBV2 with TRBJ1-2; 7 bases line up with TRBD1. The CDR3 spans 14 residues. Germline CDR1 and CDR2: SNHLY and FYNNEI. With V trimmed by 6 bases and J by 2 bases, 6 bases remained unmatched.

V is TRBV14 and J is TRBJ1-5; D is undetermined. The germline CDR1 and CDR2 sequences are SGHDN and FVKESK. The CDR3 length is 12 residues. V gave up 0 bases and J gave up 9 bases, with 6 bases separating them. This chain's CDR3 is CASSQDLWPQHF. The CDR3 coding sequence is TGTGCCAGCAGCCAAGATCTCTGGCCCCAGCATTTT.

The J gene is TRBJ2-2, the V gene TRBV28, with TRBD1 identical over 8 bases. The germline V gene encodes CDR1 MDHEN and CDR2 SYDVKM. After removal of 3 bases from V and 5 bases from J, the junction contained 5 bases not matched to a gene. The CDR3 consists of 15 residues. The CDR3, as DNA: TGTGCCAGCAGTTTCCTTGACAGGGGAACCGGGGAGCTGTTTTTT. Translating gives CASSFLDRGTGELFF.

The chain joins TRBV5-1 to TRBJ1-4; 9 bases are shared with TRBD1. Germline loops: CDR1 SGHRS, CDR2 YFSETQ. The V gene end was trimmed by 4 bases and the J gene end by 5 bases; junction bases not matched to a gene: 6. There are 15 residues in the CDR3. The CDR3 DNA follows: TGCGCCAGCAGCCTCGGGACAGGGCAGAATGAAAAACTGTTTTTT. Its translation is CASSLGTGQNEKLFF.

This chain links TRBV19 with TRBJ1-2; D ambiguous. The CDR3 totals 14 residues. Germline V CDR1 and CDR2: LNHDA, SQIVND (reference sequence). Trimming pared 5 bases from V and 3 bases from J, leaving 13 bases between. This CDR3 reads CASSPSGPHYGYTF. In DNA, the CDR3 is TGTGCCAGTAGTCCCAGCGGGCCCCACTATGGCTACACCTTC.

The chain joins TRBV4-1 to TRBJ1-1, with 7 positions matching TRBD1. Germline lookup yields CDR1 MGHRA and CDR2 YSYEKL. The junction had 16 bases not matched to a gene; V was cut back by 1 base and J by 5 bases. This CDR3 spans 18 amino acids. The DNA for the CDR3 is TGCGCCAGCAGCCAAGTGGCCGTAACAGGGGCTTGGGAAACTGAAGCTTTCTTT. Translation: CASSQVAVTGAWETEAFF.

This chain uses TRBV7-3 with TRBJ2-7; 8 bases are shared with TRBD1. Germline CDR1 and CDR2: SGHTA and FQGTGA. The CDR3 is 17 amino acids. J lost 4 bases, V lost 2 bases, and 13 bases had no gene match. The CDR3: CASSLLIVRDRTYEQYF. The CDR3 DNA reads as TGTGCCAGCAGCTTATTGATAGTCCGGGACAGGACTTACGAGCAGTACTTC. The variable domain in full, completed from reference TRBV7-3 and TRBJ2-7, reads GAGVSQTPSNKVTEKGKYVELRCDPISGHTALYWYRQSLGQGPEFLIYFQGTGAADDSGLPNDRFFAVRPEGSVSTLKIQRTERGDSAVYLCASSLLIVRDRTYEQYFGPGTRLTVT.

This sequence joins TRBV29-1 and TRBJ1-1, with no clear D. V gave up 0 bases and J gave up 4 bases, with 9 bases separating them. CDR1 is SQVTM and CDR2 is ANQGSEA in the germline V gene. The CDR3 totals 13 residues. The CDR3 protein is CSVEDQEGTEAFF. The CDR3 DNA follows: TGCAGCGTTGAAGATCAAGAGGGCACTGAAGCTTTCTTT.